One sample yielded the 4 T cell receptor beta chains listed below, sequenced in a study of T cell repertoires in cytomegalovirus infection (dated by TCRdb to between 2018 and 2020). Sequenced on an Illumina HiSeq 1500. The raw public reads went through TCRdb reprocessing: fastp at Q25, MiXCR clone calling, in-frame beta chains kept. For every CDR3 protein sequence, its rows merge into one entry that carries the most common genes and DNA. In this sample the table shows some 200,000 distinct CDR3 sequences, roughly 19% of which occur a single time. Roughly 2.9% of the sample is in the top ten clones. What was sequenced was PBMCs. Receptor source: a human donor in good health (CMV status not recorded). Some clones in this sample may be carry-over from other donors' samples.

V is TRBV15 and J is TRBJ2-1, with TRBD2 identical over 7 bases. The CDR3 extends over 14 amino acids. Trimming cost V 5 bases and J 9 bases; bases outside gene matches: 10. Germline CDR1 LNHNV, CDR2 YYDKDF (reference sequence). CDR3 sequence reads: CATSGLAEGGEQFF. The CDR3 DNA reads TGTGCCACCAGCGGCCTAGCGGAAGGAGGTGAGCAGTTCTTC.

The gene calls are TRBV19 and TRBJ1-5, with unresolved D. CDR3 length: 14 residues. The V end was cut by 3 bases, the J end by 0 bases, with 6 bases between. Germline V CDR1 and CDR2: LNHDA, SQIVND (reference sequence). In DNA, the CDR3 is TGTGCCAGTAGTATTGATGATAGCAATCAGCCCCAGCATTTT. Protein: CASSIDDSNQPQHF.

The chain employs TRBV19 and TRBJ1-1, with a tentative D call TRBD1 (6 bases). Germline V gene sequence: CDR1 LNHDA, CDR2 SQIVND (reference sequence). The CDR3 runs to 14 residues. V gave up 11 bases and J gave up 0 bases, with 16 bases separating them. The CDR3 loop is CAVGGREVNTEAFF. CDR3 nucleotide sequence: TGTGCCGTCGGGGGGCGCGAGGTGAACACTGAAGCTTTCTTT. The whole variable domain, remainder taken from reference TRBV19 and TRBJ1-1, is DGGITQSPKYLFRKEGQNVTLSCEQNLNHDAMYWYRQDPGQGLRLIYYSQIVNDFQKGDIAEGYSVSREKKESFPLTVTSAQKNPTAFYLCAVGGREVNTEAFFGQGTRLTVV.

This clonotype was seen only a few times. In DNA form, the CDR3 reads TGCAGCGTTGAAGAGTTACGACGGCAAGGGAAGACCCAGTACTTC. This translates into CSVEELRRQGKTQYF. The rearrangement uses TRBV29-1 and TRBJ2-5; D call uncertain. Trimming pared 0 bases from V and 6 bases from J, leaving 17 bases between. Per germline, CDR1 SQVTM and CDR2 ANQGSEA. The CDR3 is 15 amino acids.